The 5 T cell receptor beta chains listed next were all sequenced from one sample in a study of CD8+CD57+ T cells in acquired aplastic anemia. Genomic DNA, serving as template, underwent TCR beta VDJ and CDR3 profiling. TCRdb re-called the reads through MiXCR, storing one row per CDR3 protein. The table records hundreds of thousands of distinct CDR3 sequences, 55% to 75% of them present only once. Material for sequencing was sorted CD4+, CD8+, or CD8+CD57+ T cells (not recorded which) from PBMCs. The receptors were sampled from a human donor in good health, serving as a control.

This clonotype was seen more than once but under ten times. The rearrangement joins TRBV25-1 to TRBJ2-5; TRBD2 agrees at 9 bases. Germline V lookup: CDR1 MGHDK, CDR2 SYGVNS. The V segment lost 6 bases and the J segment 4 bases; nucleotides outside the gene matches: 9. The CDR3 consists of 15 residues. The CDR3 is CASSPRLAEVETQYF. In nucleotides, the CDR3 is TGTGCCAGCAGCCCACGACTAGCGGAGGTAGAGACCCAGTACTTC.

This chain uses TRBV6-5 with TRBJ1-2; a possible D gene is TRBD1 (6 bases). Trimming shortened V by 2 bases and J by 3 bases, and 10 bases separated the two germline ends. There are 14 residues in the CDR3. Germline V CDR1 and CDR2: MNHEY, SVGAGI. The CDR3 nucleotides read TGTGCCAGCAGTTACGAGGGGGGGGACTATGGCTACACCTTC. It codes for CASSYEGGDYGYTF.

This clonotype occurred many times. The CDR3 protein is CASSRGTTSTDTQYF. The CDR3, as DNA: TGTGCCAGCAGCCGCGGGACGACAAGCACAGATACGCAGTATTTT. The chain recombines TRBV11-3 with TRBJ2-3, with D perhaps TRBD2 (6 bases). CDR3 length equals 15 residues. Germline values: CDR1 SGHNT, CDR2 YENEEA. V was trimmed by 5 bases and J by 0 bases, leaving 12 bases between them.

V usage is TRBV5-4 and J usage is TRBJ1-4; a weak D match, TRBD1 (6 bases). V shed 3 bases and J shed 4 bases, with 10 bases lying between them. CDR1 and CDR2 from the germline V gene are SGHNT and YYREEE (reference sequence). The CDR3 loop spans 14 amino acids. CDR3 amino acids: CASSWDKGNEKLFF. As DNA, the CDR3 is TGTGCCAGCAGCTGGGACAAGGGTAATGAAAAACTGTTTTTT.

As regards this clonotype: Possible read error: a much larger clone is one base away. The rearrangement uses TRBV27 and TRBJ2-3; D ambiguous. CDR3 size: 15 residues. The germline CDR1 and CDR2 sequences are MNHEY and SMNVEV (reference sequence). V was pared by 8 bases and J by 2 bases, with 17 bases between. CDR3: CASRISPGSTDTQYF. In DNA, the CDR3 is TGTGCCAGCCGGATTTCCCCCGGTTCCACAGATACGCAGTATTTT.